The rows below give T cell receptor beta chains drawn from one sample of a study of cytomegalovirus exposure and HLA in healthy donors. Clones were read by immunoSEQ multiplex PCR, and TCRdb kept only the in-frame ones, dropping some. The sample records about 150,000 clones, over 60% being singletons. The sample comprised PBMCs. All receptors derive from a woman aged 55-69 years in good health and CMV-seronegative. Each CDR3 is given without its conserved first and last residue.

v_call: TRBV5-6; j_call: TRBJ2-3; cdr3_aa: ASSPGQGATDTQY
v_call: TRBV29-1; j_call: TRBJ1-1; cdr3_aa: SVVDGGRGWEAF
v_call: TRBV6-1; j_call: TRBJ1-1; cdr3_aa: ASVSLSGNTEAF
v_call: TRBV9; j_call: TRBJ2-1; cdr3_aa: ASNSGSSYNEQF
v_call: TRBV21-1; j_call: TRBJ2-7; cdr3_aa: ASSPRQGSYEQY
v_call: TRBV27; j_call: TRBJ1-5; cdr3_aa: ASRTYSNQPQH
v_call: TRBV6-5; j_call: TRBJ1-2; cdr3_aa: ASSRAGYYGYT
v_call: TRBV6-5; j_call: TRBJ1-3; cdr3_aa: ASSYDGTGLNTIY
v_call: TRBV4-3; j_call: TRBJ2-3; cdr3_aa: ASSQEGTSADTQY
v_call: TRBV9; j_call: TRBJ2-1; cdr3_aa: ASSLNGGAGYNEQF
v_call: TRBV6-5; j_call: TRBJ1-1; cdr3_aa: ASSYFRGQLNTEAF
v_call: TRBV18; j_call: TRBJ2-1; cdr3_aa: ASSPSGRDYNEQF
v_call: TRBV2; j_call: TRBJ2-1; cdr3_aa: ASSEATTSGMRTNEQF
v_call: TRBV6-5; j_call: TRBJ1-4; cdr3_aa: ASRRGWTNEKLF
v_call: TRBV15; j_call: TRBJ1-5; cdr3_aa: ATSRVQGAKGFAQPQH
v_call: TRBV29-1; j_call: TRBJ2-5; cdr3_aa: SVVWGGETQY
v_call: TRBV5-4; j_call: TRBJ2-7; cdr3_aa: ASSLGVGQQYYEQY
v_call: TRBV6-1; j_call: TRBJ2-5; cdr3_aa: ASSFKETQY
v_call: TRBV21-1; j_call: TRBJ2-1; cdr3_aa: ASRQIAGDPYNEQF
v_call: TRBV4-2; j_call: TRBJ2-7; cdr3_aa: ASSQVGTGGYEQY
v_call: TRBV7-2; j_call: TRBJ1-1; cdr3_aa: ASSLWANTEAF
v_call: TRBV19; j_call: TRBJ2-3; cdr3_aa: ASSTWEGGKDTQY
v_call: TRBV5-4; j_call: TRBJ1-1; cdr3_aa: ASSPGGAGGTEAF
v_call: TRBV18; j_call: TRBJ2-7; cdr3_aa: ASSPGTGVGYEQY
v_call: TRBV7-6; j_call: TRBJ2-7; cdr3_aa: ASGSGLYEQY
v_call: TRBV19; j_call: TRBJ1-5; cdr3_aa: ASSQGAVNQPQH
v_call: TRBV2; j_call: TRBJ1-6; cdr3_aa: ASSDSQGAYSPLH
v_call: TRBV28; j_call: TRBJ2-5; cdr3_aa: ASSSRGMTETQY
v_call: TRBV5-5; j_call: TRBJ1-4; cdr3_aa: ASSLLSRYNEKLF
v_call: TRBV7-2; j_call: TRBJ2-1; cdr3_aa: ASSAMLAGGRNEQF
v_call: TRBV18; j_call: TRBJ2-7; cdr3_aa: ASSPTTGDQY
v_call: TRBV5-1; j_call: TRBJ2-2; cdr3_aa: ASSLAPGTSGRERRTGELF